Below, 22 T cell receptor beta chains from the same sample are listed, as sequenced in a study of graft-versus-host responses after intestinal transplantation. Data came from immunoSEQ multiplex PCR; TCRdb stores just in-frame clones and leaves some out. The table lists some 9,600 clones, more than 25% of them singletons. Plating of 200,000 CFSE-labeled responder cells was done together with 200,000 irradiated, violet-dye-labeled stimulator cells. The specimen was alloreactive CD8+ T cells from a mixed lymphocyte reaction culture, collected before intestinal transplant. Regarding subset: CFSE-low proliferating T cells sorted from approximately 6-day pre-transplant mixed lymphocyte reaction (GvH or HvG direction). All receptors derive from a human patient who received an intestinal transplant.

A word on this clone: The junction departs from germline at one end; a sequencing error may be responsible. CDR3 nucleotides: TGTGCTAGCAGCCCCTACGGGGTCCGTAGCTCCTACAATGAGCAGTTCTTC. Residues: CASSPYGVRSSYNEQFF. This sequence joins TRBV7-7 and TRBJ2-1; maybe TRBD2 (5 bases). The V gene's germline CDR1 is SSHAT and CDR2 FNYEAQ (reference sequence). The CDR3 extends over 17 amino acids.

Relative to its sample, this clone is medium-sized. The chain joins TRBV4-1 to TRBJ2-7, with D perhaps matching TRBD2 (6 bases). V lost 8 bases to trimming and J lost 5 bases, with 16 bases between them. Germline CDR1 and CDR2: MGHRA and YSYEKL. The CDR3 loop spans 13 amino acids. The CDR3: CASGRLVSHEQYF. The DNA for the CDR3 is TGCGCCAGCGGAAGACTAGTTTCCCACGAGCAGTACTTC.

V usage is TRBV5-4 and J usage is TRBJ2-1, with D possibly matching TRBD2 (7 bases). Germline CDR1 is SGHNT and CDR2 is YYREEE (reference sequence). The V end was cut by 0 bases, the J end by 9 bases, with 16 bases between. The CDR3 runs 15 residues. CDR3 bases: TGTGCCAGCAGCTTGGGCGGCGGGGGCATGAGTGAGCAGTTCTTC. Its protein product is CASSLGGGGMSEQFF.

The CDR3 nucleotides are TGCGCCAGCAGCCAAGTTGTCTTCCGACAAACTGAAGCTTTCTTT. As protein: CASSQVVFRQTEAFF. The chain employs TRBV4-1 and TRBJ1-1, with D hard to call. The CDR3 has 15 residues. V lost 1 base, J lost 5 bases, and 14 bases lay in between. Looked up from germline, CDR1 is MGHRA and CDR2 is YSYEKL.

The chain uses TRBV27 and TRBJ2-7; tentatively, D is TRBD2 (5 bases). This CDR3 is 14 amino acids long. V gave up 3 bases and J gave up 5 bases, with 14 bases separating them. Germline V gene lookup returns CDR1 MNHEY and CDR2 SMNVEV (reference sequence). CDR3: CASSFRDGVNEQYF. The CDR3, as DNA: TGTGCCAGCAGTTTCCGTGACGGGGTAAACGAGCAGTACTTC.

The J gene is TRBJ2-1, the V gene TRBV13, with D maybe TRBD2 (5 bases). Trimming shortened V by 5 bases and J by 10 bases, and 15 bases separated the two germline ends. This CDR3 comprises 13 residues. In germline, CDR1 is PRHDT, CDR2 FYEKMQ (reference sequence). Here the CDR3 reads CASSPQDREEQFF. Written as DNA, the CDR3 is TGTGCCAGCAGCCCCCAAGACCGGGAAGAGCAGTTCTTC.

The chain is built from TRBV27 and TRBJ1-1, with D unclear. The CDR3 consists of 15 residues. Germline lookup yields CDR1 MNHEY and CDR2 SMNVEV (reference sequence). Trimming removed 3 bases from V and 0 bases from J, with 11 bases in between. CDR3 nucleotide sequence: TGTGCCAGCAGTTTCCGAAACCTAATGAACACTGAAGCTTTCTTT. It translates to CASSFRNLMNTEAFF.

This clone has only a few counts. The rearrangement uses TRBV5-5 and TRBJ2-1; D is unclear. Germline V gives CDR1 SGHKS, CDR2 YYEKEE (reference sequence). Trimming pared 0 bases from V and 4 bases from J, leaving 11 bases between. The CDR3 totals 15 residues. CDR3 sequence reads: CASSLGGPRYNEQFF. The DNA for the CDR3 is TGTGCCAGCAGCTTGGGTGGGCCTCGGTACAATGAGCAGTTCTTC.

This chain joins TRBV5-4 and TRBJ2-3; possibly TRBD2 for D (5 bases). In germline, CDR1 is SGHNT, CDR2 YYREEE (reference sequence). The CDR3 contains 14 residues. The V gene lost 3 bases and the J gene lost 1 base, with 9 bases spanning the gap. The CDR3 here is CASSWGSGTDTQYF. CDR3 in DNA: TGTGCCAGCAGCTGGGGTAGCGGCACAGATACGCAGTATTTT. Using reference TRBV5-4 and TRBJ2-3 for the parts outside the CDR3, the full variable domain is ETGVTQSPTHLIKTRGQQVTLRCSSQSGHNTVSWYQQALGQGPQFIFQYYREEENGRGNFPPRFSGLQFPNYSSELNVNALELDDSALYLCASSWGSGTDTQYFGPGTRLTVL.

This clone was seen a handful of times. The chain joins TRBV13 to TRBJ2-7; D is uncertain. Germline CDR1 reads PRHDT; CDR2 reads FYEKMQ (reference sequence). The CDR3 contains 11 residues. V was cut by 3 bases and J by 5 bases, with 5 bases left in between. CDR3 region: CASSFQNEQYF. The CDR3 nucleotides read TGTGCCAGCAGCTTTCAAAACGAGCAGTACTTC. Together with reference TRBV13 and TRBJ2-7, the CDR3 gives the full variable domain: AAGVIQSPRHLIKEKRETATLKCYPIPRHDTVYWYQQGPGQDPQFLISFYEKMQSDKGSIPDRFSAQQFSDYHSELNMSSLELGDSALYFCASSFQNEQYFGPGTRLTVT.

The chain carries TRBV29-1 and TRBJ2-1; TRBD1 is a possible D gene (5 bases). The V end was cut by 7 bases, the J end by 1 base, with 14 bases between. Looked up from germline, CDR1 is SQVTM and CDR2 is ANQGSEA. The CDR3 runs 14 residues. CDR3 sequence: CSADAGISYNEQFF. In DNA, the CDR3 is TGCAGCGCCGACGCAGGGATATCCTACAATGAGCAGTTCTTC.

The J gene is TRBJ2-1, the V gene TRBV29-1; TRBD1 matches 7 bases. The ends lost 7 bases at V and 2 bases at J; junction bases unmatched: 8. The germline gives CDR1 SQVTM, CDR2 ANQGSEA. This CDR3 is 14 amino acids long. CDR3 residues: CSAPTGPTYNEQFF. DNA of the CDR3: TGCAGCGCCCCGACAGGGCCGACCTACAATGAGCAGTTCTTC.

This chain connects TRBV11-2 to TRBJ1-4; possible D gene TRBD1, 6 bases. V gave up 8 bases and J gave up 7 bases, with 20 bases separating them. The CDR3 runs 15 residues. CDR1 is SGHAT and CDR2 is FQNNGV in the germline V gene. CDR3 residues: CASQTRGRGGEKLFF. The CDR3 DNA follows: TGTGCCAGCCAAACTAGGGGCAGGGGTGGTGAAAAACTGTTTTTT.

This chain uses TRBV10-3 with TRBJ1-1, with D perhaps TRBD1 (5 bases). The CDR3 totals 14 residues. Trimming left V 4 bases short and J 0 bases short, with 9 bases between. Germline values: CDR1 ENHRY, CDR2 SYGVKD. CDR3 sequence reads: CAISGKDMNTEAFF. The CDR3 DNA reads as TGTGCCATCAGTGGCAAGGACATGAACACTGAAGCTTTCTTT.

This clone was recorded a few times. This chain joins TRBV9 and TRBJ2-1; TRBD2 matches 9 bases. V lost 4 bases and J lost 2; bases outside the gene matches: 4. The CDR3 consists of 15 residues. Germline V gene sequence: CDR1 SGDLS, CDR2 YYNGEE. The CDR3 here is CASSPGGGAYNEQFF. The CDR3 DNA sequence: TGTGCCAGCAGCCCCGGCGGGGGGGCCTACAATGAGCAGTTCTTC.

This clone has a handful of counts. The chain recombines TRBV7-9 with TRBJ1-1; D ambiguous. The V and J ends lost 7 bases and 3 bases respectively, with 15 bases between them. Germline V gene data show CDR1 as SEHNR and CDR2 as FQNEAQ (reference sequence). This CDR3 region has 14 residues. DNA of the CDR3: TGTGCCAGCACCAATTTCCTCGGGGACACTGAAGCTTTCTTT. Translating gives CASTNFLGDTEAFF.

The V and J genes are TRBV19 and TRBJ2-1; D may be TRBD1 (5 bases). The CDR3 consists of 14 residues. Trimming cost V 7 bases and J 0 bases, with 10 bases left between them. The germline V gene has CDR1 LNHDA and CDR2 SQIVND (reference sequence). The DNA for the CDR3 is TGTGCCAGTAATGACCAGGGCTCCTACAATGAGCAGTTCTTC. It translates to CASNDQGSYNEQFF.

This chain links TRBV6-5 with TRBJ2-2; possible D gene TRBD2, 7 bases. V was clipped by 10 bases and J by 0 bases, with 15 bases between them. The CDR3 is 15 residues long. Germline V gene data show CDR1 as MNHEY and CDR2 as SVGAGI. Written as DNA, the CDR3 is TGTGCCATCGGGGGGACAACCCCGAACACCGGGGAGCTGTTTTTT. Protein sequence: CAIGGTTPNTGELFF.

This sequence joins TRBV7-9 and TRBJ1-1; maybe TRBD1 (6 bases). V was cut by 5 bases and J by 5 bases, with 12 bases left in between. Germline CDR1 reads SEHNR; CDR2 reads FQNEAQ (reference sequence). The CDR3 contains 13 residues. The DNA for the CDR3 is TGTGCCAGCAGCCTACAGGGAGGGACTGAAGCTTTCTTT. It yields the protein CASSLQGGTEAFF.

The chain uses TRBV6-4 and TRBJ2-3; a weak D match, TRBD1 (6 bases). V was clipped by 3 bases and J by 2 bases, with 6 bases between them. CDR1 and CDR2 from the germline V gene are MRHNA and SNTAGT. The CDR3 runs 13 residues. CDR3 coding DNA: TGTGCCAGCAGTGAGGGGGCCACAGATACGCAGTATTTT. Translation: CASSEGATDTQYF.

By frequency in the sample, this clone is medium-sized. This chain uses TRBV27 with TRBJ2-7, with TRBD1 matching 11 bases. Germline CDR1 and CDR2: MNHEY and SMNVEV (reference sequence). V was clipped by 3 bases and J by 6 bases; unmatched bases: 4. The CDR3 sequence is 14 residues long. DNA of the CDR3: TGTGCCAGCAGTTTCGGGACAGGGGGGTCCGAGCAGTACTTC. It is translated as CASSFGTGGSEQYF.

This clone is medium-sized (0.01 to 0.1%). This CDR3 reads CASSQWAGNQPQHF. Here the CDR3 DNA reads TGCGCCAGCAGCCAATGGGCCGGCAATCAGCCCCAGCATTTT. V gene TRBV4-1 combines with J gene TRBJ1-5; no clear D. The V gene's germline CDR1 is MGHRA and CDR2 YSYEKL. The CDR3 has 14 residues. The V end was cut by 2 bases, the J end by 2 bases, with 7 bases between.